Listed here is a single T cell receptor beta chain. Uncontrolled infection, other autoimmune disease, pregnancy or lactation excluded patients. The diagnostic basis comprised clinical symptoms, serum thyroxine and TRAb, thyroid ultrasound and orbital computed tomography. This entry belongs to a study of T cells in Graves' hyperthyroidism and ophthalmopathy. It was RNA transcripts that yielded the amplified TCR beta CDR3 regions. The study used the HTBI primer set for a first-round RT-PCR of the TCR CDR3. From the multiplex PCR reads, TCRdb called clonotypes with MiXCR, one entry per CDR3 protein. The table records 480,000 or so distinct CDR3 sequences, over 35% of them present only once. The CDR3 spans 13 residues. Germline assignment: CDR1 SGHAT and CDR2 FQNNGV. Trimming cost V 4 bases and J 3 bases, with 9 bases left between them.

Sequenced material: peripheral blood or thyroid tissue (not recorded which). The TCR originated in an adult woman with Graves' disease, either hyperthyroidism or ophthalmopathy (not recorded which). The chain combines TRBV11-2 with TRBJ1-2; D is undetermined. The CDR3 bases are TGTGCCAGCAGCTCCGGGCTGGACTATGGCTACACCTTC. Its protein product is CASSSGLDYGYTF.